One and the same sample provided the 18 T cell receptor beta chains below, sequenced in a study of beta chain features in type 1 diabetes. Expressed TCRB transcripts were sequenced because the isolated RNA had all been reverse transcribed beforehand. Using immunoSEQ multiplex PCR, the repertoire was profiled, and TCRdb retains in-frame clones only, with some absent. The sample includes a few hundred thousand clones, roughly 15% of them seen just once. What was sequenced was naive CD4+ T cells from blood. The source is a woman between 18 and 30 years old in good health.

This clone was detected a few times. The gene calls are TRBV5-1 and TRBJ2-5; the D gene is possibly TRBD1 (6 bases). Germline V gene data show CDR1 as SGHRS and CDR2 as YFSETQ. This CDR3 has 14 amino acids. Trimming shortened V by 4 bases and J by 2 bases, and 12 bases separated the two germline ends. Here the CDR3 reads CASSGSQGQETQYF. For the CDR3, the DNA is TGCGCCAGCAGCGGGTCTCAGGGGCAAGAGACCCAGTACTTC.

The CDR3 DNA is TGTGCCAGCAGCCCCCGACTAGCGGAAAGCTCCTACAATGAGCAGTTCTTC. It translates to CASSPRLAESSYNEQFF. The rearrangement uses TRBV9 and TRBJ2-1, with 9 positions matching TRBD2. V lost 4 bases to trimming and J lost 0 bases; unmatched junction nucleotides: 8. The CDR3 is made up of 17 amino acids. The germline gives CDR1 SGDLS, CDR2 YYNGEE.

This clone showed up just a few times. J is TRBJ2-5 and V is TRBV7-6, with TRBD1 as a possible D gene (6 bases). This CDR3 region has 14 residues. CDR1 SGHVS and CDR2 FNYEAQ come from the germline V gene. V lost 4 bases and J lost 5, with 14 bases in between. The CDR3 reads CASSSSGATETQYF. DNA of the CDR3: TGTGCCAGCAGCTCATCAGGGGCGACGGAGACCCAGTACTTC.

This rearrangement joins TRBV7-9 to TRBJ1-5, with 10 bases matching TRBD1. The V gene end was trimmed by 7 bases and the J gene end by 5 bases; junction bases not matched to a gene: 8. Looked up from germline, CDR1 is SEHNR and CDR2 is FQNEAQ (reference sequence). CDR3 length equals 15 residues. This CDR3 reads CASTLSTGGDQPQHF. CDR3 nucleotide sequence: TGTGCCAGCACCCTCTCGACAGGGGGCGATCAGCCCCAGCATTTT.

Only a few counts were recorded for this clone. The V call is TRBV5-4, the J call TRBJ1-2; tentatively, D is TRBD1 (6 bases). The CDR3 spans 14 residues. The ends were cut back, 2 bases at V and 3 bases at J, with 11 bases in the middle. CDR1 is SGHNT, CDR2 YYREEE, per germline (reference sequence). The CDR3 protein is CASSLQGGDYGYTF. CDR3 coding DNA: TGTGCCAGCAGCTTACAGGGAGGGGACTATGGCTACACCTTC.

This clone appeared a few times. The chain recombines TRBV7-9 with TRBJ2-1; a weak D match, TRBD2 (5 bases). The germline V gene encodes CDR1 SEHNR and CDR2 FQNEAQ (reference sequence). Trimming took off 5 bases at V and 5 bases at J, with 19 bases between the two ends. The CDR3 spans 16 residues. The CDR3 nucleotides read TGTGCCAGCAGCCAAAGTGGACTTTCGTCCCACAATGAGCAGTTCTTC. Translating it yields CASSQSGLSSHNEQFF.

This clone was detected only a few times. This CDR3 is also generated by other DNA sequences in the sample. CDR3 nucleotides: TGCGCCAGCAGCTTCACAGGGGACACTGAAGCTTTCTTT. Translated: CASSFTGDTEAFF. This rearrangement joins TRBV5-1 to TRBJ1-1, with 7 nucleotides matching TRBD1. The J segment lost 3 bases and the V segment lost 2 bases, leaving 1 base of the junction unmatched. The germline V gene has CDR1 SGHRS and CDR2 YFSETQ. This CDR3 is built from 13 residues.

Only a few counts were recorded for this clone. The chain is built from TRBV11-2 and TRBJ2-6, with a tentative D call TRBD2 (5 bases). V gave up 1 base and J gave up 3 bases, with 7 bases separating them. The CDR3 is 15 amino acids. Germline values: CDR1 SGHAT, CDR2 FQNNGV. CDR3 loop: CASSLGGYGANVLTF. The CDR3 DNA reads TGTGCCAGCAGCTTAGGAGGGTATGGGGCCAACGTCCTGACTTTC.

This clone showed up just a few times. The CDR3 region is CASSVGSSLETQYF. DNA for the CDR3: TGTGCCAGCAGCGTAGGGTCATCTCTAGAGACGCAGTATTTT. The V call is TRBV9, the J call TRBJ2-3; D is undetermined. There are 14 residues in the CDR3. V was shortened by 0 bases and J by 9 bases, with 14 bases between the two germline ends. Germline V lookup: CDR1 SGDLS, CDR2 YYNGEE.

In its sample, this clone was seen a few times. The chain is built from TRBV2 and TRBJ2-3, with a possible D match to TRBD2 (6 bases). Germline CDR1 is SNHLY and CDR2 is FYNNEI. The CDR3 extends over 13 amino acids. Trimming took off 5 bases at V and 4 bases at J, with 10 bases between the two ends. The CDR3: CASSFGTADTQYF. As DNA, the CDR3 is TGTGCCAGCAGTTTCGGGACTGCAGATACGCAGTATTTT.

This clone showed up just a few times. The chain employs TRBV30 and TRBJ1-5; no definite D call. Trimming pared 5 bases from V and 4 bases from J, leaving 12 bases between. Germline-derived CDR1 and CDR2 are GTSNPN and SVGIG (reference sequence). CDR3 size: 13 residues. The CDR3 sequence is CAWGSGLNQPQHF. In DNA, the CDR3 is TGTGCCTGGGGTTCCGGGTTAAATCAGCCCCAGCATTTT.

In its sample, this clone was seen once. J is TRBJ2-7 and V is TRBV7-2; possibly TRBD1 for D (7 bases). Germline V lookup: CDR1 SGHTA, CDR2 FQGNSA. The CDR3 has 15 amino acids. Trimming cost V 5 bases and J 4 bases, with 18 bases left between them. The CDR3 region is CASSDPDRAGYEQYF. CDR3 DNA sequence: TGTGCCAGCAGCGACCCTGACAGGGCGGGATACGAGCAGTACTTC. Combining the CDR3 with reference TRBV7-2 and TRBJ2-7 gives the whole variable domain GAGVSQSPSNKVTEKGKDVELRCDPISGHTALYWYRQSLGQGLEFLIYFQGNSAPDKSGLPSDRFSAERTGGSVSTLTIQRTQQEDSAVYLCASSDPDRAGYEQYFGPGTRLTVT.

This clone has more than one count but fewer than ten. The same CDR3 also results from other DNA sequences found in this sample. J is TRBJ2-1 and V is TRBV7-9, with D possibly matching TRBD1 (5 bases). This CDR3 has 13 residues. The ends were cut back, 0 bases at V and 5 bases at J, with 5 bases in the middle. The germline gives CDR1 SEHNR, CDR2 FQNEAQ (reference sequence). The CDR3 sequence is CASSLAGDNEQFF. CDR3 nucleotides: TGTGCCAGCAGCTTAGCAGGGGACAATGAGCAGTTCTTC.

The chain joins TRBV28 to TRBJ2-3; D is undetermined. The CDR3 sequence is 12 residues long. Between the trimmed V and J ends, which lost 6 bases and 5 bases, there was a span of 9 bases. Per the germline V gene, CDR1 is MDHEN and CDR2 is SYDVKM. CDR3 protein: CASRSGRDTQYF. As DNA, the CDR3 is TGTGCCAGCAGGTCAGGTAGAGATACGCAGTATTTT. The whole variable domain, remainder taken from reference TRBV28 and TRBJ2-3, is DVKVTQSSRYLVKRTGEKVFLECVQDMDHENMFWYRQDPGLGLRLIYFSYDVKMKEKGDIPEGYSVSREKKERFSLILESASTNQTSMYLCASRSGRDTQYFGPGTRLTVL.

The chain recombines TRBV28 with TRBJ2-1, with D tentatively TRBD1 (5 bases). Between the trimmed V and J ends, which lost 3 bases and 0 bases, there was a span of 15 bases. Germline CDR1 MDHEN, CDR2 SYDVKM. The CDR3 length is 17 residues. The CDR3 region is CASSLHRRVISYNEQFF. The CDR3 DNA reads as TGTGCCAGCAGTTTGCACAGGCGAGTAATCTCCTACAATGAGCAGTTCTTC.

The CDR3 DNA reads TGTGCCAGCAGACCTACTAGCGGGAGCCGCAATGAGCAGTTCTTC. Amino acid sequence: CASRPTSGSRNEQFF. V gene TRBV28 combines with J gene TRBJ2-1; the match to TRBD2 covers 11 bases. Per germline, CDR1 MDHEN and CDR2 SYDVKM. This CDR3 spans 15 amino acids. J was trimmed by 6 bases and V by 6 bases; bases with no gene match: 7.

This clone has more than one count but fewer than ten. V gene TRBV7-9 combines with J gene TRBJ2-7, with D perhaps TRBD1 (6 bases). The germline CDR1 and CDR2 sequences are SEHNR and FQNEAQ (reference sequence). This CDR3 has 13 amino acids. V shed 2 bases and J shed 7 bases, with 12 bases lying between them. CDR3 residues: CASSLTGWEEQYF. CDR3 bases: TGTGCCAGCAGCTTAACAGGGTGGGAAGAGCAGTACTTC.

This clone has just a few counts. The rearrangement links TRBV29-1 to TRBJ2-2; D possibly corresponds to TRBD2 (6 bases). Germline V gene lookup returns CDR1 SQVTM and CDR2 ANQGSEA. The CDR3 spans 12 residues. The V end was cut by 5 bases, the J end by 3 bases, with 7 bases between. The CDR3 DNA reads TGCAGCGTTCCTAGCGACACCGGGGAGCTGTTTTTT. Residues: CSVPSDTGELFF.